Listed below are T cell receptor beta chains from one sample, sequenced in a study of beta chain features in type 1 diabetes. This table comes from immunoSEQ multiplex PCR, and its TCRdb copy is limited to in-frame clones, with some not included. The table lists under 300,000 clones, roughly 21% of them singletons. Sample: naive CD4+ T cells from blood. These receptors were taken from a woman between 40 and 50 years old with type 1 diabetes. CDR3s include the opening cysteine and the closing phenylalanine or tryptophan. D genes are given only for firm matches. The size of a clone is reported for some rows only, either as once, few or many, or as a class for expanded clones.

v_gene,abundance,j_gene,d_gene,CDR3aa,CDR3nt
TRBV5-4,-,TRBJ2-5,TRBD1,CASSTDRGAQETQYF,TGTGCCAGCAGCACTGACAGGGGTGCCCAAGAGACCCAGTACTTC
TRBV7-9,-,TRBJ1-1,-,CASSLALGETEAFF,TGTGCCAGCAGCTTAGCGTTGGGAGAAACTGAAGCTTTCTTT
TRBV29-1,few,TRBJ1-1,-,CSVVGPDTEAFF,TGCAGCGTTGTTGGGCCCGACACTGAAGCTTTCTTT
TRBV23-1,few,TRBJ1-5,-,CAMSQGWWQPQHF,TGCGCCATGTCACAGGGTTGGTGGCAGCCCCAGCATTTT
TRBV30,few,TRBJ2-5,-,CAWSVSGLGTQYF,TGTGCCTGGAGTGTAAGCGGTTTGGGGACCCAGTACTTC
TRBV6-5,-,TRBJ2-5,-,CASSLGRGTQYF,TGTGCCAGCAGTTTGGGGCGGGGGACCCAGTACTTC
TRBV6-5,few,TRBJ2-7,TRBD1,CASSYSQGEVGRQYF,TGTGCCAGCAGTTACTCACAGGGGGAAGTCGGACGGCAGTACTTC
TRBV5-4,-,TRBJ2-2,TRBD2,CASSRTSGSLGELFF,TGTGCCAGCAGCAGGACTAGCGGGAGTCTCGGGGAGCTGTTTTTT
TRBV30,-,TRBJ2-3,TRBD2,CAWRRAGVGTDTQYF,TGTGCCTGGAGGCGCGCGGGAGTAGGCACAGATACGCAGTATTTT
TRBV7-9,-,TRBJ2-1,-,CASSLVSNEQFF,TGTGCCAGCAGCTTAGTGTCGAATGAGCAGTTCTTC
TRBV7-3,-,TRBJ1-1,-,CASSSLTAGNTEAFF,TGTGCCAGCAGCTCCCTAACGGCGGGGAACACTGAAGCTTTCTTT
TRBV6-6,-,TRBJ1-5,TRBD1,CASSPGTGRPQHF,TGTGCCAGCAGCCCCGGGACAGGGAGACCCCAGCATTTT
TRBV7-3,few,TRBJ2-2,-,CASSIGTVNTGELFF,TGTGCCAGCAGCATCGGAACAGTGAACACCGGGGAGCTGTTTTTT
TRBV4-3,-,TRBJ2-7,-,CASSQGPGQSYEQYF,TGCGCCAGCAGCCAAGGGCCGGGACAATCCTACGAGCAGTACTTC
TRBV7-9,few,TRBJ2-2,-,CASSLDRPGELFF,TGTGCCAGCAGTCTCGACAGGCCGGGGGAGCTGTTTTTT
TRBV7-3,-,TRBJ2-7,TRBD1,CASSQGQVGPYEQYF,TGTGCCAGCAGCCAAGGACAGGTTGGACCCTACGAGCAGTACTTC
TRBV19,-,TRBJ2-5,TRBD1,CASSRGTGVQETQYF,TGTGCCAGTAGTAGGGGGACAGGAGTGCAAGAGACCCAGTACTTC
TRBV6-1,-,TRBJ1-5,-,CASSEGSYSNQPQHF,TGTGCCAGCAGTGAAGGCAGTTATAGCAATCAGCCCCAGCATTTT
TRBV29-1,-,TRBJ1-1,-,CSVREANTEAFF,TGCAGCGTCAGGGAGGCGAACACTGAAGCTTTCTTT
TRBV4-3,-,TRBJ2-1,TRBD1,CASSLHFSGTGGYNEQFF,TGCGCCAGCAGCCTTCACTTCTCCGGGACAGGGGGCTACAATGAGCAGTTCTTC
TRBV30,few,TRBJ1-2,TRBD1,CAFTQPGQTSRYGYTF,TGTGCCTTCACCCAGCCGGGACAGACCTCTAGATATGGCTACACCTTC
TRBV30,-,TRBJ1-4,-,CAWMAGEEKLFF,TGTGCCTGGATGGCAGGGGAAGAAAAACTGTTTTTT
TRBV28,few,TRBJ2-6,-,CASTIEVRSSGANVLTF,TGTGCCAGCACCATTGAGGTACGGAGCTCTGGGGCCAACGTCCTGACTTTC
TRBV5-1,-,TRBJ2-1,TRBD1,CASSLVSTGGYNEQFF,TGCGCCAGCAGCTTGGTGTCGACAGGGGGGTACAATGAGCAGTTCTTC
TRBV10-3,-,TRBJ2-7,-,CAIRETGSYEQYF,TGTGCCATCAGAGAGACAGGTTCCTACGAGCAGTACTTC
TRBV2,-,TRBJ1-1,-,CASSQGVMNTEAFF,TGTGCCAGCAGCCAAGGGGTCATGAACACTGAAGCTTTCTTT
TRBV7-2,-,TRBJ2-7,-,CASSLGQEYPEQYF,TGTGCCAGCAGCTTAGGACAGGAGTATCCCGAGCAGTACTTC
TRBV21-1,few,TRBJ1-2,-,CASSIRHRSYTF,TGTGCCAGCAGCATCCGACATCGCAGCTACACCTTC
TRBV18,few,TRBJ2-5,TRBD1,CASSPMGTGNQETQYF,TGTGCCAGCTCACCCATGGGGACAGGGAACCAAGAGACCCAGTACTTC